This T cell receptor beta chain was observed in a study of cytomegalovirus exposure and HLA in healthy donors. The PCR used 60 Vbeta and 13 Jbeta primers. The method was immunoSEQ multiplex PCR; TCRdb's version includes in-frame clones alone and lacks a portion of them. The data contain some 120,000 clones, around 73% of them singletons. The sample was PBMCs. The receptor's source is a woman aged 40-49 years in good health and CMV-seropositive.

The CDR3 loop reads CASADRWNSPLHF. As DNA, the CDR3 is TGTGCCAGTGCGGACAGGTGGAATTCACCCCTCCACTTT. This rearrangement joins TRBV21-1 to TRBJ1-6; the table names TRBD1, a call not compared with the DNA. TRBV21-1 corresponds to a pseudogene. The CDR3 sequence is 13 residues long.